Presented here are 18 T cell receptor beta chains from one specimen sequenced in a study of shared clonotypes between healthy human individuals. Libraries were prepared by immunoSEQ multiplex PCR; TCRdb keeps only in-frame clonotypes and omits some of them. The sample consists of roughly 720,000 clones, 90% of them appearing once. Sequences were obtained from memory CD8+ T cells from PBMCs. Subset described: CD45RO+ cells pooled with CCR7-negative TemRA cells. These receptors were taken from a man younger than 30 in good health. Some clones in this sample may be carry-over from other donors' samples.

CDR3 loop: CASSSRDRLSSGANVLTF. The CDR3, as DNA: TGTGCCAGCAGCTCCCGGGACAGGCTGAGCTCTGGGGCCAACGTCCTGACTTTC. J is TRBJ2-6 and V is TRBV11-2; 8 bases map to TRBD1. V was pared by 4 bases and J by 0 bases, with 8 bases of the junction left unmatched. The CDR3 runs 18 residues. CDR1 is SGHAT, CDR2 FQNNGV, per germline.

The CDR3 sequence is CASSSRTGTYEQYF. Here the CDR3 DNA reads TGTGCCAGCAGCTCCCGGACAGGGACCTACGAGCAGTACTTC. J is TRBJ2-7 and V is TRBV7-6; the match to TRBD1 covers 8 bases. The V and J ends lost 4 bases and 2 bases, in that order; junction bases with no gene match: 4. CDR1 is SGHVS and CDR2 is FNYEAQ in the germline V gene. This CDR3 is 14 amino acids long.

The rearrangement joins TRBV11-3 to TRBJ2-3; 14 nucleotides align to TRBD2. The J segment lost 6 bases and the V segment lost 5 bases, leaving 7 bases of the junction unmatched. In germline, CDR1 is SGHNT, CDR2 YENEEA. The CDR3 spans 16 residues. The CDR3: CASSPGTSGRLDTQYF. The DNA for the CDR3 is TGTGCCAGCAGCCCCGGGACTAGCGGGAGATTGGATACGCAGTATTTT.

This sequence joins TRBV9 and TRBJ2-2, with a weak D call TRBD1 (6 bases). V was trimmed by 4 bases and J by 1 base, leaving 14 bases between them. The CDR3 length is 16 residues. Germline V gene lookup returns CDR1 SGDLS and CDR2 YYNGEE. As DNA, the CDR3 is TGTGCCAGCAGCTCAAACCAGGGGCGGAACACCGGGGAGCTGTTTTTT. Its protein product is CASSSNQGRNTGELFF.

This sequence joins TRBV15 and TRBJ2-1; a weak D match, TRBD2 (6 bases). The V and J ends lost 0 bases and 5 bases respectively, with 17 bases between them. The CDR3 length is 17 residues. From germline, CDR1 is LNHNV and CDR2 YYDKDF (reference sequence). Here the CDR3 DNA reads TGTGCCACCAGCAGAGATCGGAGTCTCGGAGGGAACAATGAGCAGTTCTTC. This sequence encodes CATSRDRSLGGNNEQFF.

The CDR3 here is CASSFLDRGKTEAFF. CDR3 sequence (DNA): TGTGCCAGCAGCTTCCTAGACAGGGGGAAGACTGAAGCTTTCTTT. The V gene is TRBV7-8, the J gene TRBJ1-1, with 9 bases lining up with TRBD1. V lost 3 bases and J lost 5; bases outside the gene matches: 7. The germline V gene encodes CDR1 SGHVS and CDR2 FQNEAQ. The CDR3 totals 15 residues. The variable domain in full, with the rest retrieved from reference TRBV7-8 and TRBJ1-1, is GAGVSQSPRYKVAKRGQDVALRCDPISGHVSLFWYQQALGQGPEFLTYFQNEAQLDKSGLPSDRFFAERPEGSVSTLKIQRTQQEDSAVYLCASSFLDRGKTEAFFGQGTRLTVV.

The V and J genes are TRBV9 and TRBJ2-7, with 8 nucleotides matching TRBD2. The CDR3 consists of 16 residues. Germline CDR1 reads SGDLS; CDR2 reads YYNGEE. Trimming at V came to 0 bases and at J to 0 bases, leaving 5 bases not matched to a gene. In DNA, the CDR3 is TGTGCCAGCAGCGTAGGATCCGGGACTAGCTCCTACGAGCAGTACTTC. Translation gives CASSVGSGTSSYEQYF.

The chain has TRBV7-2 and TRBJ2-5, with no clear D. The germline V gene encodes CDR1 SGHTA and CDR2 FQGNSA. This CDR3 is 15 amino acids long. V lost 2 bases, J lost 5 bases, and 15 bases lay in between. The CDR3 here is CASSLSPPKGETQYF. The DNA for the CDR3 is TGTGCCAGCAGCTTATCTCCCCCTAAAGGGGAGACCCAGTACTTC. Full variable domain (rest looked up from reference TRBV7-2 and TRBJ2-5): GAGVSQSPSNKVTEKGKDVELRCDPISGHTALYWYRQSLGQGLEFLIYFQGNSAPDKSGLPSDRFSAERTGGSVSTLTIQRTQQEDSAVYLCASSLSPPKGETQYFGPGTRLLVL.

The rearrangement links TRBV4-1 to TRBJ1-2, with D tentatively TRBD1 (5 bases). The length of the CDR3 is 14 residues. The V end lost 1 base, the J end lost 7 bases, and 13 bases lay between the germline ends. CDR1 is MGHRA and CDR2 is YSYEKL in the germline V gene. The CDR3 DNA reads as TGCGCCAGCAGCCAAGTAACCGGGGCAGGTGGCTACACCTTC. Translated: CASSQVTGAGGYTF.

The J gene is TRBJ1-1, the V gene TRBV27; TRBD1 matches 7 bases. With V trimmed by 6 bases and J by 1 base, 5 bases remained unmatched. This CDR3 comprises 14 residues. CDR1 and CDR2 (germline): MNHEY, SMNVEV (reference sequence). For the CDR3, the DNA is TGTGCCAGCAGAACCAACAGGGGGAACACTGAAGCTTTCTTT. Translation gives CASRTNRGNTEAFF.

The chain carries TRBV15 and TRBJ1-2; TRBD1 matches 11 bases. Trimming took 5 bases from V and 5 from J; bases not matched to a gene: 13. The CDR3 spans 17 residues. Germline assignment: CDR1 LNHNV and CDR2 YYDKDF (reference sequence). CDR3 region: CATSPPEGTGGLYGYTF. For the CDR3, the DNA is TGTGCCACCAGCCCCCCAGAGGGGACAGGGGGTTTGTATGGCTACACCTTC. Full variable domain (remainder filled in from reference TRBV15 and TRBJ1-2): DAMVIQNPRYQVTQFGKPVTLSCSQTLNHNVMYWYQQKSSQAPKLLFHYYDKDFNNEADTPDNFQSRRPNTSFCFLDIRSPGLGDTAMYLCATSPPEGTGGLYGYTFGSGTRLTVV.

CDR3 sequence (DNA): TGTGCCAGCAGCTTAAGTCCAACCTACGAGCAGTACTTC. Translating gives CASSLSPTYEQYF. The chain couples TRBV7-9 to TRBJ2-7, with D unresolved. The V gene lost 2 bases and the J gene lost 2 bases, with 7 bases spanning the gap. The CDR3 consists of 13 residues. Germline-derived CDR1 and CDR2 are SEHNR and FQNEAQ (reference sequence).

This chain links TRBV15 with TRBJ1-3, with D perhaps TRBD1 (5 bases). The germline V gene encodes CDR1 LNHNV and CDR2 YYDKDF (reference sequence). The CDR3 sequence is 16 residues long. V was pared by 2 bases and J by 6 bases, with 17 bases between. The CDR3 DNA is TGTGCCACCAGCAGATATGTACGGGGGAGGGAAAACACCATATATTTT. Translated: CATSRYVRGRENTIYF.

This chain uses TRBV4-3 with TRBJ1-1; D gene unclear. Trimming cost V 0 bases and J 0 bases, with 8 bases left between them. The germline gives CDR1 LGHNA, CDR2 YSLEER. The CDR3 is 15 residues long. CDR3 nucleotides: TGCGCCAGCAGCCAAGATCCAACGGTGAACACTGAAGCTTTCTTT. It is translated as CASSQDPTVNTEAFF.

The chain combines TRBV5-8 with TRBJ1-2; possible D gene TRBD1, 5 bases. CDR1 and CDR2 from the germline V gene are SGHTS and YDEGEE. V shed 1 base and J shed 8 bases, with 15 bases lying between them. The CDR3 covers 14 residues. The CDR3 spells CASSLSGAPRGYTF. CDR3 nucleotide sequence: TGTGCCAGCAGCTTGAGTGGGGCCCCTCGGGGCTACACCTTC.

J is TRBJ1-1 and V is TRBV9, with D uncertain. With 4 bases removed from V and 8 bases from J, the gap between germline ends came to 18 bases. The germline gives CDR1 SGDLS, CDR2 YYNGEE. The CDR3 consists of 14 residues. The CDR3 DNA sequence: TGTGCCAGCAGCTTCCAGCCGAACCCGGCAGAAGCTTTCTTT. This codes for CASSFQPNPAEAFF.

The CDR3 bases are TGCGCCAGCAGCTTGACTCAGGGATCGGGTTCCTACAATGAGCAGTTCTTC. Encoded protein: CASSLTQGSGSYNEQFF. The chain couples TRBV5-1 to TRBJ2-1, with D possibly TRBD1 on 5 matching bases. The CDR3 has 17 residues. Per the germline V gene, CDR1 is SGHRS and CDR2 is YFSETQ. The V and J ends lost 1 base and 1 base respectively, with 15 bases between them.

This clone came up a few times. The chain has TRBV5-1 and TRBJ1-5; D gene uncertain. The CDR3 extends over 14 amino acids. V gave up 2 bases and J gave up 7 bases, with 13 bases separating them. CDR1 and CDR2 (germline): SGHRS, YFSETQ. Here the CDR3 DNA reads TGCGCCAGCAGCTTTCCCAGGCCCAGACAGCCCCAGCATTTT. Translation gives CASSFPRPRQPQHF.